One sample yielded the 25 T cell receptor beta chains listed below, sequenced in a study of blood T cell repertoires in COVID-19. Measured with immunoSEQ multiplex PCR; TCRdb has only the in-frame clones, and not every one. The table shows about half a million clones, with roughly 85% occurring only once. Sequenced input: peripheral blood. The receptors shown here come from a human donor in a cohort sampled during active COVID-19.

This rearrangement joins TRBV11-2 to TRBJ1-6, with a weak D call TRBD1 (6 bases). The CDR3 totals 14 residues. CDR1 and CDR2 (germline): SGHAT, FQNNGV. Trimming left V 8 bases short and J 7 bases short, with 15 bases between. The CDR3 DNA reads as TGTGCCAGCTGGGGGGGACACCAAAATTCACCCCTCCACTTT. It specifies CASWGGHQNSPLHF. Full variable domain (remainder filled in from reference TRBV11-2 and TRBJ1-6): EAGVAQSPRYKIIEKRQSVAFWCNPISGHATLYWYQQILGQGPKLLIQFQNNGVVDDSQLPKDRFSAERLKGVDSTLKIQPAKLEDSAVYLCASWGGHQNSPLHFGNGTRLTVT.

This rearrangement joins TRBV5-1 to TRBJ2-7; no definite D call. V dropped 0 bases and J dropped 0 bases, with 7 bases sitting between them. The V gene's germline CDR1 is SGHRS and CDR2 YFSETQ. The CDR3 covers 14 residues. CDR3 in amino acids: CASSLEPSSYEQYF. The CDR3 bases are TGCGCCAGCAGCTTGGAACCGAGCTCCTACGAGCAGTACTTC.

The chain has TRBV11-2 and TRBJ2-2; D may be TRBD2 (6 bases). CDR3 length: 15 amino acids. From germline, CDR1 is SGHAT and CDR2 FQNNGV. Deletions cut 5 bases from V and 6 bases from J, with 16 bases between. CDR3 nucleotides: TGTGCCAGCAGCCGCGGCGGGGCGTCAGCCGGGGAGCTGTTTTTT. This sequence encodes CASSRGGASAGELFF.

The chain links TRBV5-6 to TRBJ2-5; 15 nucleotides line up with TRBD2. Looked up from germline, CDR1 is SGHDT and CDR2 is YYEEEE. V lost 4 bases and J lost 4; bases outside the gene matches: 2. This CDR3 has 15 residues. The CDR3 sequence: CASSMGLAGGETQYF. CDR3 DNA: TGTGCCAGCAGCATGGGACTAGCGGGAGGAGAGACCCAGTACTTC.

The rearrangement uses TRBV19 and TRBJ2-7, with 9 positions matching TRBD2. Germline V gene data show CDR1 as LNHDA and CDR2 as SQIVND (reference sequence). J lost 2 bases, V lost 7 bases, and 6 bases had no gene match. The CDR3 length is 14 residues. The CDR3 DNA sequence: TGTGCCAGTACGGTAGCGGGAGATGCCTACGAGCAGTACTTC. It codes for CASTVAGDAYEQYF.

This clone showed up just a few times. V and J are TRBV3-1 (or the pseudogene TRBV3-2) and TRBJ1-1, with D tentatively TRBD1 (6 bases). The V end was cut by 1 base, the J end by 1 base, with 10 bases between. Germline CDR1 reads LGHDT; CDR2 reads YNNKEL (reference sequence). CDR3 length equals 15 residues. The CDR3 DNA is TGTGCCAGCAGCCAAGTAAACAGGGCGAACACTGAAGCTTTCTTT. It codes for CASSQVNRANTEAFF.

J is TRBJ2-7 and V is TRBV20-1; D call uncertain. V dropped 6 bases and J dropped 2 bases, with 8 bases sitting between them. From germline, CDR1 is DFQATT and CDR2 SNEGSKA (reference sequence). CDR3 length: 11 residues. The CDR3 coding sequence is TGCAGTGCCCCAACGGCCTACGAGCAGTACTTC. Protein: CSAPTAYEQYF.

As DNA, the CDR3 is TGTGCCAGTAGTGGTACTAACCTCAATCAGCCCCAGCATTTT. Its translation is CASSGTNLNQPQHF. The chain carries TRBV19 and TRBJ1-5; no reliable D call. CDR1 is LNHDA and CDR2 is SQIVND in the germline V gene (reference sequence). V shed 5 bases and J shed 3 bases, with 11 bases lying between them. CDR3 size: 14 residues.

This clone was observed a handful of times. CDR3 nucleotide sequence: TGTGCCACCGCACAGGGGGCAACCGGGGAGCTGTTTTTT. Its translation: CATAQGATGELFF. V and J are TRBV24-1 and TRBJ2-2, with 9 bases lining up with TRBD1. CDR1 is KGHDR, CDR2 SFDVKD, per germline. Trimming at V came to 9 bases and at J to 5 bases, leaving 3 bases not matched to a gene. The CDR3 covers 13 residues.

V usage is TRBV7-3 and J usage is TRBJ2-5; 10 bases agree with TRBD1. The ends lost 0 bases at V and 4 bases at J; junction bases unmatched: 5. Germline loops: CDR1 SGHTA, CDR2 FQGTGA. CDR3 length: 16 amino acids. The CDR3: CASSLTGQGTGETQYF. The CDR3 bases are TGTGCCAGCAGCTTAACGGGACAGGGGACGGGAGAGACCCAGTACTTC.

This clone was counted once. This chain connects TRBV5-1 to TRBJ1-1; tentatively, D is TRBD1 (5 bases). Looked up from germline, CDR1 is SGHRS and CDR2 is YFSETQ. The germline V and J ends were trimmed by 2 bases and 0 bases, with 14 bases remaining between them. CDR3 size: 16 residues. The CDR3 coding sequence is TGCGCCAGCAGCTTAATAGGGGTTCTAATGAACACTGAAGCTTTCTTT. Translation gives CASSLIGVLMNTEAFF.

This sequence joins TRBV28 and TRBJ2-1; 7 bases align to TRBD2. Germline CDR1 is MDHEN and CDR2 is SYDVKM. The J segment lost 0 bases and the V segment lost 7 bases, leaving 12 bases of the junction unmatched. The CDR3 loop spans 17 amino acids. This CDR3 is CASTSGGGSVSYNEQFF. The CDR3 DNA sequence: TGTGCCAGCACTTCCGGCGGGGGTTCCGTCTCCTACAATGAGCAGTTCTTC.

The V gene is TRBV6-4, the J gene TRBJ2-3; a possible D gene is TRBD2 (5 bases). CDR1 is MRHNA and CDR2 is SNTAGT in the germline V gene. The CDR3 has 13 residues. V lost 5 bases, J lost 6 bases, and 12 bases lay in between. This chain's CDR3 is CASSHWEKDTQYF. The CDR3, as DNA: TGTGCCAGCAGTCATTGGGAGAAGGATACGCAGTATTTT.

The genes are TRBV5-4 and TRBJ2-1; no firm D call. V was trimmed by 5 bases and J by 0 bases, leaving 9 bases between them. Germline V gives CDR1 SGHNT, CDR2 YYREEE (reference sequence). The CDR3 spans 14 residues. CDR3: CASRSSPSYNEQFF. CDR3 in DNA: TGTGCCAGCAGGAGTTCCCCCTCCTACAATGAGCAGTTCTTC.

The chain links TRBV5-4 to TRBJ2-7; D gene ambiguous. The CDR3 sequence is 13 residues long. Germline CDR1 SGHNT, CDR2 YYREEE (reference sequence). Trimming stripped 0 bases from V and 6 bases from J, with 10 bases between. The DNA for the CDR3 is TGTGCCAGCAGCTTGGGTCTGGAGCTCGAGCAGTACTTC. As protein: CASSLGLELEQYF. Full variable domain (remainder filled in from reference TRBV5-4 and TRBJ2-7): ETGVTQSPTHLIKTRGQQVTLRCSSQSGHNTVSWYQQALGQGPQFIFQYYREEENGRGNFPPRFSGLQFPNYSSELNVNALELDDSALYLCASSLGLELEQYFGPGTRLTVT.

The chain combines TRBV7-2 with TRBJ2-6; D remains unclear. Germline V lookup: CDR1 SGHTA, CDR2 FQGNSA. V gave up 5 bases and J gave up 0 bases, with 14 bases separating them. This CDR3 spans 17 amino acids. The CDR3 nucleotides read TGTGCCAGCAGCCCCGCGGCTCGGAGCTCTGGGGCCAACGTCCTGACTTTC. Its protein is CASSPAARSSGANVLTF. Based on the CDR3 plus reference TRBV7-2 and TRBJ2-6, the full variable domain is GAGVSQSPSNKVTEKGKDVELRCDPISGHTALYWYRQSLGQGLEFLIYFQGNSAPDKSGLPSDRFSAERTGGSVSTLTIQRTQQEDSAVYLCASSPAARSSGANVLTFGAGSRLTVL.

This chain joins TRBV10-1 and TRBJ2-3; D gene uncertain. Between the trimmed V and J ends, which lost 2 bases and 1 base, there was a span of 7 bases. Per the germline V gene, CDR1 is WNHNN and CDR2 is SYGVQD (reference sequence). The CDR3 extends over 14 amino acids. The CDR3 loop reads CASSEHRGTDTQYF. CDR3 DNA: TGCGCCAGCAGTGAGCATCGGGGCACAGATACGCAGTATTTT.

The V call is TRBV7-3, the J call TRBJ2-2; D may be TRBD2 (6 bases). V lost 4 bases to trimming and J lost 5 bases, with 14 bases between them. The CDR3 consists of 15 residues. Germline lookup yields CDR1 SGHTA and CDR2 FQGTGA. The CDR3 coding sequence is TGTGCCAGCAGCTCCTCTAGCGCAGAGACCGGGGAGCTGTTTTTT. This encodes CASSSSSAETGELFF.

As DNA, the CDR3 is TGTGCCAGCAGTGAAGTCGCCAGGGGTAATTCACCCCTCCACTTT. Encoded protein: CASSEVARGNSPLHF. The chain links TRBV6-1 to TRBJ1-6; D perhaps matches TRBD1 (6 bases). Trimming removed 1 base from V and 6 bases from J, with 10 bases in between. From germline, CDR1 is MNHNS and CDR2 SASEGT. The CDR3 is 15 residues long.

CDR3 protein: CASSSYSVQANEKLFF. For the CDR3, the DNA is TGTGCCAGCAGCTCCTATAGCGTTCAGGCTAATGAAAAACTGTTTTTT. The J gene is TRBJ1-4, the V gene TRBV7-6, with D uncertain. This CDR3 has 16 residues. Germline assignment: CDR1 SGHVS and CDR2 FNYEAQ. V dropped 4 bases and J dropped 3 bases, with 15 bases sitting between them.

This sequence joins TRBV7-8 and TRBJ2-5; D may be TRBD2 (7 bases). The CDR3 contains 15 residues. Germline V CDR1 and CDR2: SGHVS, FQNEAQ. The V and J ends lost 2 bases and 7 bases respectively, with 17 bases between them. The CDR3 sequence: CASSLYAGAGVTQYF. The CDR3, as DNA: TGTGCCAGCAGCTTATATGCAGGGGCGGGGGTGACCCAGTACTTC.

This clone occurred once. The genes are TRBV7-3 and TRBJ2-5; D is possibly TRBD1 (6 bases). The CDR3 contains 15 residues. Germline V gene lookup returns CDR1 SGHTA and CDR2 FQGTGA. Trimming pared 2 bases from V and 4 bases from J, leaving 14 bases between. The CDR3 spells CASSLRRRGGETQYF. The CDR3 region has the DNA TGTGCCAGCAGCTTACGGCGGAGAGGGGGAGAGACCCAGTACTTC.

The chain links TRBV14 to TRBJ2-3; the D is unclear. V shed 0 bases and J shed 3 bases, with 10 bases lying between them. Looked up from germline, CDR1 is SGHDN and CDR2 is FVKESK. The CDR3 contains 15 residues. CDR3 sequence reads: CASSQDTVQTDTQYF. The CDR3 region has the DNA TGTGCCAGCAGCCAAGATACAGTACAGACAGATACGCAGTATTTT.

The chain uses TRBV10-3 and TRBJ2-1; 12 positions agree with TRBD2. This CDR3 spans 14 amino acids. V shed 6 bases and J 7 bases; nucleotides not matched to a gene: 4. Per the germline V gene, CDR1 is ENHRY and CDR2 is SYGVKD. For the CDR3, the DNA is TGTGCCATCAGCGAGACTAGCGGGGGTAATGAGCAGTTCTTC. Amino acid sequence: CAISETSGGNEQFF.

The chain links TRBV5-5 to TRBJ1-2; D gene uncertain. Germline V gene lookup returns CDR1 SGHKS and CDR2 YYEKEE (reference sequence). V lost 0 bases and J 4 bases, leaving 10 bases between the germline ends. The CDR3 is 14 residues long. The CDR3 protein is CASSLVAPGYGYTF. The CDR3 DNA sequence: TGTGCCAGCAGCTTGGTTGCCCCAGGCTATGGCTACACCTTC.